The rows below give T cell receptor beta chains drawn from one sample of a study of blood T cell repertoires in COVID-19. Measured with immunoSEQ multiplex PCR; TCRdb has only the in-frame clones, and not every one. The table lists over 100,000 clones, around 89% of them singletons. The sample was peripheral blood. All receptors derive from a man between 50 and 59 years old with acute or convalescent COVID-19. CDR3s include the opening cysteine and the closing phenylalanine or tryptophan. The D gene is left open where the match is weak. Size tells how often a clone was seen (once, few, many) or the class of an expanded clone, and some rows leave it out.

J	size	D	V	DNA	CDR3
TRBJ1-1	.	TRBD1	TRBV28	TGTGCCAGCAGTTTAGGGACAGGGTGGTTCACTGAAGCTTTCTTT	CASSLGTGWFTEAFF
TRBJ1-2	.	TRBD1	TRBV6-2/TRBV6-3	TGTGCCAGCAGTTACGCGGGACAGGGAAACTATGGCTACACCTTC	CASSYAGQGNYGYTF
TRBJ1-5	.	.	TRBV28	TGTGCCATCAAGAAGGGAGTTAATCAGCCCCAGCATTTT	CAIKKGVNQPQHF
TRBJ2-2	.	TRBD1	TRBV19	TGTGCCAGTAGTATTTTGTTACAGGGGTGGACCGGGGAGCTGTTTTTT	CASSILLQGWTGELFF
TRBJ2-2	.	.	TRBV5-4	TGTGCCAGCAGCCCGCAGGCCGCGAACACCGGGGAGCTGTTTTTT	CASSPQAANTGELFF
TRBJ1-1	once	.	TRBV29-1	TGCAGCGCTTACCCGGGGGCGGGGGGCACTGAAGCTTTCTTT	CSAYPGAGGTEAFF
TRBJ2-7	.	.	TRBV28	TGTGCCAGCAGTTTAGGAGGGGTTCAAAACTACGAGCAGTACTTC	CASSLGGVQNYEQYF
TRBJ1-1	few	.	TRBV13	TGTGCCAGCAGCTTAGGAAGTTTCGGCACTGAAGCTTTCTTT	CASSLGSFGTEAFF
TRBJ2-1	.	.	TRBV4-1	TGCGCCAGCAGCCAAGCGAGGAGGGATGAGCAGTTCTTC	CASSQARRDEQFF
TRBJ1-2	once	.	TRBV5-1	TGCGCCAGCAGCTTGATGGCCGAGGGTTCCTCCTATGGCTACACCTTC	CASSLMAEGSSYGYTF
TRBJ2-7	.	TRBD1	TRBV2	TGTGCCAGCAAAGTCTTACGGACAGGGCGCGACGAGCAGTACTTC	CASKVLRTGRDEQYF
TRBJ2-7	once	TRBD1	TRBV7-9	TGTGCCAGCAGCAAAGGGACAGGGGGCCACACTTCCTACGAGCAGTACTTC	CASSKGTGGHTSYEQYF
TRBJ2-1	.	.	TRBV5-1	TGCGCCAGCAGCTCTCGGGGAACCTACAATGAGCAGTTCTTC	CASSSRGTYNEQFF
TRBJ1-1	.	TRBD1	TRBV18	TGTGCCAGCTCAAGACAGGGGGCGAACACTGAAGCTTTCTTT	CASSRQGANTEAFF
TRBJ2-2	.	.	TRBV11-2	TGTGCCACTTCCACCGGGGAGCTGTTTTTT	CATSTGELFF
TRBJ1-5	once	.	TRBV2	TGTGCCAGCAACGACAGCCCTAGCAATCAGCCCCAGCATTTT	CASNDSPSNQPQHF
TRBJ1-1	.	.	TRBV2	TGTGCCGCAGAAGGGGAAATGAACACTGAAGCTCTCTTT	CAAEGEMNTEALF
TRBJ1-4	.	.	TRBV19	TGTGCCAGTAGTATAGGGGAGGGTGCAACTAATGAAAAACTGTTTTTT	CASSIGEGATNEKLFF
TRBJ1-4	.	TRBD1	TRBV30	TGTGCCTGGGACAGGGGACAAGATCCAACTAATGAAAAACTGTTTTTT	CAWDRGQDPTNEKLFF
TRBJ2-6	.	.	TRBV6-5	TGTGCCAGCAGACAGTCTGGGGCCAACGTCCTGACTTTC	CASRQSGANVLTF
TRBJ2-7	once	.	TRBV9	TGTGCCAGCAGCCCCCTGGACAGCTCCTACGAGCAGTACTTC	CASSPLDSSYEQYF
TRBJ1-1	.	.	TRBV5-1	TGCGCCAGCAGCCCTCAGGGGATGACTGAAGCTTTCTTT	CASSPQGMTEAFF
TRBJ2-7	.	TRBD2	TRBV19	TGTGCCAGTAGTAAAACGGCGGGACTAGGGGGGGAGCAGTACTTC	CASSKTAGLGGEQYF
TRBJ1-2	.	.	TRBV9	TGTGCCAGCAGCCTAGCGGAGGGAACCCAAGGCTATGGCTACACCTTC	CASSLAEGTQGYGYTF
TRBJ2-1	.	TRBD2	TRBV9	TGTGCCAGCAGCGTGTATAGCGGGGGGGCCATAGAGTCGCGGTACAATGAGCAGTTCTTC	CASSVYSGGAIESRYNEQFF
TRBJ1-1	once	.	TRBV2	TGTGCCAGCCATGGGAGGAGAAGGATTGAAGCTTTCTTT	CASHGRRRIEAFF
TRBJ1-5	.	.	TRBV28	TGTGCCAGCAGTTTACAGGGCCGGCAGCCCCAGCATTTT	CASSLQGRQPQHF
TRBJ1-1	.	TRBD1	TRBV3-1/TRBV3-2	TGTGCCAGCAGCCAAGAGTGGGGACAGGGCCTCACTGAAGCTTTCTTT	CASSQEWGQGLTEAFF
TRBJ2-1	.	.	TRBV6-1	TGTGCCAGCAGTGAAACTGGGCTTTACAATGAGCAGTTCTTC	CASSETGLYNEQFF
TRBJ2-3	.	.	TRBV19	TGTGCCAGTAGTACTCGCACAGATACGCAGTATTTT	CASSTRTDTQYF
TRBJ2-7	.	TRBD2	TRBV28	TGTGCCAGCACGGCGGGGGGAAGCTCCTACGAGCAGTACTTC	CASTAGGSSYEQYF
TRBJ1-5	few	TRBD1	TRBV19	TGTGCCAGCCATAAGGACAGGATCTCAGATCAGCCCCAGCATTTT	CASHKDRISDQPQHF
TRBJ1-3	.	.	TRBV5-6	TGTGCCAGCCATGGCACCGGGGGGAACACCATATATTTT	CASHGTGGNTIYF
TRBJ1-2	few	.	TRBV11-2	TGTGCCAGCGAAGGGGCCACGACTGGTTATGGCTACACCTTC	CASEGATTGYGYTF
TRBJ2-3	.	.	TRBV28	TGTGCCAGCAGTTCATACGGGAATACGCAGTATTTT	CASSSYGNTQYF
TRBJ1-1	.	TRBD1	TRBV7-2	TGTGCCAGCAGCTTAGCAGCAGGGGGCCTCGGTGAAGCTTTCTTT	CASSLAAGGLGEAFF
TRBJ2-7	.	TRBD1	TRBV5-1	TGCGCCAGCAGCCATACAGGGGCCGAGCAGTACTTC	CASSHTGAEQYF
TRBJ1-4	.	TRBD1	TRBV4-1	TGCGCCAGCAGCCAAGCCGGGACAGCTAATGAAAAACTGTTTTTT	CASSQAGTANEKLFF
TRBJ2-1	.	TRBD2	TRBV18	TGTGCCAGCTCACCACCGGGACTAGCGGGAGGCAATGAGCAGTTCTTC	CASSPPGLAGGNEQFF
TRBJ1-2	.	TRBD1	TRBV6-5	TGTGCCAGCAGTTACGTACGGACAGGGGGCAACTATGGCTACACCTTC	CASSYVRTGGNYGYTF
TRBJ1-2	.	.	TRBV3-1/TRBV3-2	TGTGCCAGCAGCCAAGATTGGGCAGGTAGCTATGGCTACACCTTC	CASSQDWAGSYGYTF
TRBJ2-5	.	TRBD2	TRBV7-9	TGTGCCAGCAGCTTAGGCCTAGCGGGGGGGTCTATGGAGACCCAGTACTTC	CASSLGLAGGSMETQYF
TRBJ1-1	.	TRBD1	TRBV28	TGTGCCACCACCCAGGACAGGGGAGCTTTCTTT	CATTQDRGAFF
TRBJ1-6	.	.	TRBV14	TGTGCCAGCAGCCAAGTGTGGGGGCAGGGGAATTCACCCCTCCACTTT	CASSQVWGQGNSPLHF
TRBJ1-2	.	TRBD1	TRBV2	TGTGCCAGCAGTGATTCCAGGACAGGACCATCCTTC	CASSDSRTGPSF
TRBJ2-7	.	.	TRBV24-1	TGTGCCACCAGTGCGAGGTCGACCGACGAGCAGTACTTC	CATSARSTDEQYF
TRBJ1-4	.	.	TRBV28	TGTGCCAGCGCCCATCAGGGAGGAACAACTAATGAAAAACTGTTTTTT	CASAHQGGTTNEKLFF